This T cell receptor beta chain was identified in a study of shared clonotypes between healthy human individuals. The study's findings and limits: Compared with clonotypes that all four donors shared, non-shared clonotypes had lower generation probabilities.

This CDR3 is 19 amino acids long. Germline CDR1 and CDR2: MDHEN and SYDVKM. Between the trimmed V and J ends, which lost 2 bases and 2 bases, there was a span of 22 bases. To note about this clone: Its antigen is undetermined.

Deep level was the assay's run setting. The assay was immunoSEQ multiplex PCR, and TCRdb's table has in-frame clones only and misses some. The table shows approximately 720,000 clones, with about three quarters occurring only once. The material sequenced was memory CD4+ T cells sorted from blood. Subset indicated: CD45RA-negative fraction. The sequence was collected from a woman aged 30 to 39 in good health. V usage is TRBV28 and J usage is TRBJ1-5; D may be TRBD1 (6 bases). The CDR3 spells CASSLIRGGGRVGNQPQHF. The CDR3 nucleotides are TGTGCCAGCAGTTTAATTCGGGGAGGGGGTCGGGTTGGCAATCAGCCCCAGCATTTT.